These T cell receptor beta chains were read from a single sample in a study of CD8 T cells in ankylosing spondylitis. One entry per CDR3 protein results from TCRdb running MiXCR on the 5' RACE reads. This table holds 300,000 to 400,000 distinct CDR3 sequences, under 15% found once. The sample consisted of blood, either unsorted or a sorted T cell fraction (not recorded which). These receptors all come from a male donor with ankylosing spondylitis or in good health (not recorded which). Both conserved end residues are trimmed from each CDR3. Size tells how often a clone was seen (once, few, many) or the class of an expanded clone, and some rows leave it out.

abundance: NA; j_gene: TRBJ2-1; v_gene: TRBV12-3/TRBV12-4; CDR3aa: ASSLGLDWGLAGGNSYNEQF
abundance: NA; j_gene: TRBJ2-2; v_gene: TRBV6-1; CDR3aa: ASHLRGGTSNTGELF
abundance: few; j_gene: TRBJ2-5; v_gene: TRBV12-3/TRBV12-4; CDR3aa: ASRLAGVETQY
abundance: few; j_gene: TRBJ1-1; v_gene: TRBV19; CDR3aa: ASKELNTEAF
abundance: many; j_gene: TRBJ2-1; v_gene: TRBV6-2/TRBV6-3; CDR3aa: AGALAGAYNEQF
abundance: NA; j_gene: TRBJ2-3; v_gene: TRBV5-1; CDR3aa: ASSSGFSGPGYSTDTQY
abundance: NA; j_gene: TRBJ2-3; v_gene: TRBV4-2; CDR3aa: ASSQDPAGRSTDTQY
abundance: few; j_gene: TRBJ1-5; v_gene: TRBV10-3; CDR3aa: AISGGSQPQH
abundance: NA; j_gene: TRBJ2-2; v_gene: TRBV5-6; CDR3aa: ASSFRLARTGELF
abundance: few; j_gene: TRBJ1-3; v_gene: TRBV7-6; CDR3aa: ASSLEGGSGNTIY
abundance: many; j_gene: TRBJ1-4; v_gene: TRBV21-1; CDR3aa: ASSTRRANEKLF
abundance: many; j_gene: TRBJ1-2; v_gene: TRBV6-1; CDR3aa: ASSPIRGHGYT
abundance: few; j_gene: TRBJ1-2; v_gene: TRBV3-1; CDR3aa: ASSQGQMNYGYT
abundance: few; j_gene: TRBJ2-7; v_gene: TRBV5-1; CDR3aa: ASSLMDGYEQY
abundance: NA; j_gene: TRBJ1-5; v_gene: TRBV27; CDR3aa: ASRPSDRGYDPSNQPQH